This T cell receptor (beta chain) was captured by sequencing in a study of regulatory T cells in long-lasting Graves disease. The CDR3 covers 11 residues. Germline CDR1 MNHNS, CDR2 SASEGT. Deletions cut 7 bases from V and 6 bases from J, with 8 bases between. Construction of TCR beta libraries relied on iRepertoire HTBI primers and on Arm-PCR targeting CDR3 regions. TCRdb processed the multiplex PCR reads anew with MiXCR; each CDR3 protein has one entry. The data hold around 400,000 distinct CDR3 sequences, with 15% to 17% observed a single time. Whole-study results and caveats: Exclusively peripheral blood, rather than thyroid tissue, was studied.

Notes on this clonotype: The antigen is not known.

The time point is: newly diagnosed GD, antithyroid drugs for less than 3 months. Construction of the TCR library relied on RNA isolated from PBMCs. The sequencing used peripheral blood mononuclear cells (PBMCs), collected at new diagnosis, from a patient treated with antithyroid drugs. The V call is TRBV6-1, the J call TRBJ2-3; D is unresolved. This clonotype was sampled from a female donor with Graves disease. CDR3 residues: CASTNGDTQYF. The CDR3 DNA reads as TGTGCCAGCACCAATGGGGATACGCAGTATTTT.